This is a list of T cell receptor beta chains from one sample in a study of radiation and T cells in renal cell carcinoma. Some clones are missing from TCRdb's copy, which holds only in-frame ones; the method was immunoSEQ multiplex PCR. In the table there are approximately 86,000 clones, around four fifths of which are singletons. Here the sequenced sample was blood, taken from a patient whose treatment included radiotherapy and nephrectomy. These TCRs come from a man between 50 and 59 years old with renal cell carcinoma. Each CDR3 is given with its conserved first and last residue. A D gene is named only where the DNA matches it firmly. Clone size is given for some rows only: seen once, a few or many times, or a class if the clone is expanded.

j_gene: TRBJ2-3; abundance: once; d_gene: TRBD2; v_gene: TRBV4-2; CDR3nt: TGTGCCAGCAGCCTTGGAGTAGCGGGAGAAGCCACAGATACGCAGTATTTT; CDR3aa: CASSLGVAGEATDTQYF
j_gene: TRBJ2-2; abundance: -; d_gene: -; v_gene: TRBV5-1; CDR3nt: TGCGCCAGCAGCTTGGCCACAGGGCACACCGGGGAGCTGTTTTTT; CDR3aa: CASSLATGHTGELFF
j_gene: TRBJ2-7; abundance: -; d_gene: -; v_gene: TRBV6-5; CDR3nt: TGTGCCACCCACCCGGGACTGAGCTCCTACGAGCAGTACTTC; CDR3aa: CATHPGLSSYEQYF
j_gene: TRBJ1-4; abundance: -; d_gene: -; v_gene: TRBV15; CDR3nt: TGTGCCACCAGCAGAGAGGGGGGAGGTGAAAAACTGTTTTTT; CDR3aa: CATSREGGGEKLFF
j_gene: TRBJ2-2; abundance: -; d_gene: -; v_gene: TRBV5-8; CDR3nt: TGTGCCAGCAGCTTGGCGGCGGGCGCCACCGGGGAGCTGTTTTTT; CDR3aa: CASSLAAGATGELFF
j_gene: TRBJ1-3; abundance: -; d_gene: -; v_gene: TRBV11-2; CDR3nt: TGTGCCAGCAGCTTAGGAGGTTTCTCTGGAAACACCATATATTTT; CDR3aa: CASSLGGFSGNTIYF
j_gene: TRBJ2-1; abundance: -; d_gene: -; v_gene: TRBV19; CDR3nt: TGTGCCAGTAGTATAGTTGCGCAGGAATACAATGAGCAGTTCTTC; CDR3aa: CASSIVAQEYNEQFF
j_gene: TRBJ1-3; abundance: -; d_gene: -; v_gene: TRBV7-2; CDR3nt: TGTGCCAGCAGCTTAGACGTCGGAAACACCATATATTTT; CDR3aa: CASSLDVGNTIYF
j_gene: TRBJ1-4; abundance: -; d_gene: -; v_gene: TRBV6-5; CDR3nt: TGTGCCAGCGGCCTATCCGGGGGAAATGAAAAACTGTTTTTT; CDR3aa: CASGLSGGNEKLFF
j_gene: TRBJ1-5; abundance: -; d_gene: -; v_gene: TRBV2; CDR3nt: TGTGCCAGCAGTGACGATGCCCGCCGACCCCAGCATTTT; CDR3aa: CASSDDARRPQHF
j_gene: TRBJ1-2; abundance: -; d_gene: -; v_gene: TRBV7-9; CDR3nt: TGTGCCAGCAGACTCCCCGGGGCCCATGGCTACACCTTC; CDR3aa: CASRLPGAHGYTF
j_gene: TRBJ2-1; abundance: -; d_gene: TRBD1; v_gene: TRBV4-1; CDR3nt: TGCGCCAGCAGCCAAGATGTGAGACAGGGGCGGGGTGAGCAGTTCTTC; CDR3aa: CASSQDVRQGRGEQFF
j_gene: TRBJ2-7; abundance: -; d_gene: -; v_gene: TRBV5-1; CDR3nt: TGCGCCAGCAGCCGAGGAGGGAGTCAGGGGCACGAGCAGTACTTC; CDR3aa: CASSRGGSQGHEQYF
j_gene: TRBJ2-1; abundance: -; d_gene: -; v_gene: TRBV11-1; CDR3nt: TGTGCCAGCAGTCCCGAGTATCTAGCTCTCAATGAGCAGTTCTTC; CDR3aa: CASSPEYLALNEQFF
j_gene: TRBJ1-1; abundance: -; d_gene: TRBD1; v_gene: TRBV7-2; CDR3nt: TGTGCCAGCAGCCCCCACCGGGACAGGGAAGCTTTCTTT; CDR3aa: CASSPHRDREAFF
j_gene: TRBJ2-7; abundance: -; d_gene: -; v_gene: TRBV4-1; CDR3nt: TGCGCCAGCAGCCTATACGTGCCCCCCTTCACTCTCGAGCAGTACTTC; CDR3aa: CASSLYVPPFTLEQYF
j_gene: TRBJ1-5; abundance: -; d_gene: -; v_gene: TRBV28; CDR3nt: TGTGCCAGCAATGTTTTGGGTGGGGGTAATCAGCCCCAGCATTTT; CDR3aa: CASNVLGGGNQPQHF
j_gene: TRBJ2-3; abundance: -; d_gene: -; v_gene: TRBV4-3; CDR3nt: TGCGCCAGCAGCCAAGCAACTAGCACAGATACGCAGTATTTT; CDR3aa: CASSQATSTDTQYF
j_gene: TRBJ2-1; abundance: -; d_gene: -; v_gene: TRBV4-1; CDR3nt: TGCGCCAGCAGCCAAGTGGGGAGGAGGTCCCCCAAGGACAATGAGCAGTTCTTC; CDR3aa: CASSQVGRRSPKDNEQFF
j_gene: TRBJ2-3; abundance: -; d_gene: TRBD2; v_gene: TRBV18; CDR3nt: TGTGCCAGCTCACCGGCGGGGGTTCGGGGAGGACGCACAGATACGCAGTATTTT; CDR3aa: CASSPAGVRGGRTDTQYF
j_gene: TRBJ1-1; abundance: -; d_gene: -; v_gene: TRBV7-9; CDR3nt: TGTGCCAGCAGCGTAACAGGTCAGAACACTGAAGCTTTCTTT; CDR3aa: CASSVTGQNTEAFF
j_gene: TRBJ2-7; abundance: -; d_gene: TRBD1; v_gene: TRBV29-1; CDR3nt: TGCAGCGTTGGGGACAGTCCCTCGACGGGGGAGCAGTACTTC; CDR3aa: CSVGDSPSTGEQYF
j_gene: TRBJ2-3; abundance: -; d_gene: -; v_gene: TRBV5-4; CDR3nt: TGTGCCAGCAGCTTGGCGCAAGAGACAGATACGCAGTATTTT; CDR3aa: CASSLAQETDTQYF
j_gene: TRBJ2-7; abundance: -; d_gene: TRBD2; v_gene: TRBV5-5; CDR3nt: TGTGCCAGCAGCTTGGGACTAGCGGGCGACGAGCAGTACTTC; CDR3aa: CASSLGLAGDEQYF